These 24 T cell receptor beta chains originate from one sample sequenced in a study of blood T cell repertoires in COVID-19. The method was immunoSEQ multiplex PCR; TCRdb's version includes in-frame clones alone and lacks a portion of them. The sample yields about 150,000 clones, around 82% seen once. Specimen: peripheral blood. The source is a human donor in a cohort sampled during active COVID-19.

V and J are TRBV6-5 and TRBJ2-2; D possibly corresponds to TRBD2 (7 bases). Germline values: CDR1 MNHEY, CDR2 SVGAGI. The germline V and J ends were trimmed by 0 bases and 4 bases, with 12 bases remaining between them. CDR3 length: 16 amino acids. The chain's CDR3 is CASSYSRGAGTGELFF. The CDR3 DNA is TGTGCCAGCAGTTACTCTCGGGGGGCCGGCACCGGGGAGCTGTTTTTT.

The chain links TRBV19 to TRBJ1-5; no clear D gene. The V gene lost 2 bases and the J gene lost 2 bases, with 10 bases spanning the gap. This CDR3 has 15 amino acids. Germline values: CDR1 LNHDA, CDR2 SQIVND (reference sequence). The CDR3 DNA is TGTGCCAGTAGTATATATAGGGAGCGCAATCAGCCCCAGCATTTT. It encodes CASSIYRERNQPQHF. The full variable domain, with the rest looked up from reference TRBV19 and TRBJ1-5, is DGGITQSPKYLFRKEGQNVTLSCEQNLNHDAMYWYRQDPGQGLRLIYYSQIVNDFQKGDIAEGYSVSREKKESFPLTVTSAQKNPTAFYLCASSIYRERNQPQHFGDGTRLSIL.

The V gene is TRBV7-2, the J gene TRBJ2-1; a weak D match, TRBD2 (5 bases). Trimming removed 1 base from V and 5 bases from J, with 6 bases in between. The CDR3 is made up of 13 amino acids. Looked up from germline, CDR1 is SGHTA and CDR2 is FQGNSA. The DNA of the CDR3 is TGTGCCAGCAGCTTAGAGAGGGACAATGAGCAGTTCTTC. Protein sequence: CASSLERDNEQFF. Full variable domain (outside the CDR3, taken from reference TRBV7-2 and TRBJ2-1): GAGVSQSPSNKVTEKGKDVELRCDPISGHTALYWYRQSLGQGLEFLIYFQGNSAPDKSGLPSDRFSAERTGGSVSTLTIQRTQQEDSAVYLCASSLERDNEQFFGPGTRLTVL.

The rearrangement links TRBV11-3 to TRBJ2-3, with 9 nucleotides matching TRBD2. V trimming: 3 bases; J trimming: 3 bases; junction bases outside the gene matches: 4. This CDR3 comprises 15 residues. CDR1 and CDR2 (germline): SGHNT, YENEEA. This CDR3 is CASSLAGGQTDTQYF. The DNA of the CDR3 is TGTGCCAGCAGCTTGGCGGGGGGGCAGACAGATACGCAGTATTTT.

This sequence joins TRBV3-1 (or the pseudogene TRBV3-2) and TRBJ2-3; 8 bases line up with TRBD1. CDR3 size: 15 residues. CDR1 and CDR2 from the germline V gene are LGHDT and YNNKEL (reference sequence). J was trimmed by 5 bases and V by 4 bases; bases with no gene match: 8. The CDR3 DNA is TGTGCCAGCAGCCTCCCCGGGACAGGAGTAGATACGCAGTATTTT. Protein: CASSLPGTGVDTQYF.

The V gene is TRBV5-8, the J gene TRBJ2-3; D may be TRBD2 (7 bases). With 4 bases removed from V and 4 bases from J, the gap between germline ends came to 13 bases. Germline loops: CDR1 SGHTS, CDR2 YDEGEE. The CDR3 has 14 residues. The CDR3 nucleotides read TGTGCCAGCAGCGGGGGGGCGGGGCCAGATACGCAGTATTTT. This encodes CASSGGAGPDTQYF.

The CDR3 here is CASSLGDRYTEAFF. The CDR3 nucleotides are TGTGCCAGCAGCTTGGGTGACAGGTACACTGAAGCTTTCTTT. The chain couples TRBV5-6 to TRBJ1-1; perhaps TRBD1 as D (6 bases). CDR1 is SGHDT, CDR2 YYEEEE, per germline. The V end lost 0 bases, the J end lost 3 bases, and 9 bases lay between the germline ends. The CDR3 is made up of 14 amino acids.

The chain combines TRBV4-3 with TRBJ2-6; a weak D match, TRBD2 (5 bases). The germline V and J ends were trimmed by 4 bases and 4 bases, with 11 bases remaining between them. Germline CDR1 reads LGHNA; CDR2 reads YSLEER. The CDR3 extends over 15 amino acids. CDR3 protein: CASSRGLSGANVLTF. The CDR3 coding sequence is TGCGCCAGCAGCCGCGGGCTCTCCGGGGCCAACGTCCTGACTTTC.

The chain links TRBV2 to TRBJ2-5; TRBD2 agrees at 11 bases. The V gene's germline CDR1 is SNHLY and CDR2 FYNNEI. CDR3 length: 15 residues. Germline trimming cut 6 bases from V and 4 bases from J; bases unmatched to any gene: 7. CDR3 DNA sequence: TGTGCCAGCAGCCGAACTAGCGGGAGACTAGAGACCCAGTACTTC. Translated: CASSRTSGRLETQYF.

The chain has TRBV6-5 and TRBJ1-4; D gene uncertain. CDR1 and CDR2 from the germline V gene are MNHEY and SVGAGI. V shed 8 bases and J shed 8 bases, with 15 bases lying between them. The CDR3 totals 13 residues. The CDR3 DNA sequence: TGTGCCAGCGTGGGCAGTGATAACGAAAAACTGTTTTTT. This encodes CASVGSDNEKLFF.

CDR3 in amino acids: CASRYEQRSYGYTF. The DNA of the CDR3 is TGTGCCAGCAGGTACGAACAGAGAAGTTATGGCTACACCTTC. The chain couples TRBV5-5 to TRBJ1-2; D gene uncertain. The CDR3 has 14 residues. Germline CDR1 reads SGHKS; CDR2 reads YYEKEE (reference sequence). Between the trimmed V and J ends, which lost 5 bases and 5 bases, there was a span of 16 bases.

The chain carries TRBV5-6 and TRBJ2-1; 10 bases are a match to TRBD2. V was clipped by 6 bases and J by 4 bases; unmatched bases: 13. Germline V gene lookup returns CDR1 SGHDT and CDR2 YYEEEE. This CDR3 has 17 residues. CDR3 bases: TGTGCCAGCATCCAAACTCTAGCGGGAGTTGGTTACAATGAGCAGTTCTTC. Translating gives CASIQTLAGVGYNEQFF.

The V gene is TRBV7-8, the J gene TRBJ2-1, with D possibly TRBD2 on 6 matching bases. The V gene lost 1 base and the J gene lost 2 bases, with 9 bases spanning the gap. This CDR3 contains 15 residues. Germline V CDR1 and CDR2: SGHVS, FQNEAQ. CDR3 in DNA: TGTGCCAGCAGCTTAGACGGGGGACCCTACAATGAGCAGTTCTTC. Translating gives CASSLDGGPYNEQFF.

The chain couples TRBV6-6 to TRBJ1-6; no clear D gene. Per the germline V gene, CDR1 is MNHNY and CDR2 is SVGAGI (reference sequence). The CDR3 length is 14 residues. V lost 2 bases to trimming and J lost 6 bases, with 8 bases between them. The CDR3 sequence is CASSYPGGNSPLHF. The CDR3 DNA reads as TGTGCCAGCAGTTACCCAGGAGGTAATTCACCCCTCCACTTT.

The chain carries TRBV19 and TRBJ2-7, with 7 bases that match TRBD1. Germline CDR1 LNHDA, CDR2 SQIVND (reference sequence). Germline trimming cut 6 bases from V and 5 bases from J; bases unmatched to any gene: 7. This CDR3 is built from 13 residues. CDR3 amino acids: CASRGDSSDEQYF. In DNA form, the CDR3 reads TGTGCCAGTAGGGGGGACAGTTCGGACGAGCAGTACTTC.

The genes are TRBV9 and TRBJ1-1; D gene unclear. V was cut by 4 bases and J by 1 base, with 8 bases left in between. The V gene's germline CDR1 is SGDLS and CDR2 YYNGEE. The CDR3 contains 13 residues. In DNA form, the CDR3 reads TGTGCCAGCAGCCCCCTCCGGAACACTGAAGCTTTCTTT. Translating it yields CASSPLRNTEAFF.

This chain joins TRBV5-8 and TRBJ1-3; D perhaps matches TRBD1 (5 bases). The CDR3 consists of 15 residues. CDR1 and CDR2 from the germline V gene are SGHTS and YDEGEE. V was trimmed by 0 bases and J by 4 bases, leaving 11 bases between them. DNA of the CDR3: TGTGCCAGCAGCTTGGGGCGGGACGTCGGAAACACCATATATTTT. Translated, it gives CASSLGRDVGNTIYF. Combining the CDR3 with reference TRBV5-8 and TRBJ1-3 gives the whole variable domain EAGVTQSPTHLIKTRGQQATLRCSPISGHTSVYWYQQALGLGLQFLLWYDEGEERNRGNFPPRFSGRQFPNYSSELNVNALELEDSALYLCASSLGRDVGNTIYFGEGSWLTVV.

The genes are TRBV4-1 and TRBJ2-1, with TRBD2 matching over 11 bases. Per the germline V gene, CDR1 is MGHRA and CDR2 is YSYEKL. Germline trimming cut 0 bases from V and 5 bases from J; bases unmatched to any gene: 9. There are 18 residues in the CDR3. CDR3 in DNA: TGCGCCAGCAGCCAAGATTCCCTAGCGGGAGGCTTCGACAATGAGCAGTTCTTC. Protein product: CASSQDSLAGGFDNEQFF.

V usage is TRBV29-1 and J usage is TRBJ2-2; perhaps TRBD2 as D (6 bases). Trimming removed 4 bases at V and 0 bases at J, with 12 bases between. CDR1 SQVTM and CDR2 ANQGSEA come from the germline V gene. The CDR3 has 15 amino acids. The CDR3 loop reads CSVGRVSANTGELFF. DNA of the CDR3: TGCAGCGTTGGGAGGGTATCCGCGAACACCGGGGAGCTGTTTTTT.

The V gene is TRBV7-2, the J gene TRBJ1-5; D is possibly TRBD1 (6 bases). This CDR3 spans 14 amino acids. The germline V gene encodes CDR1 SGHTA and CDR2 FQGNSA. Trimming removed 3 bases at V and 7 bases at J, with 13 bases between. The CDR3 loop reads CASSFSVQGQPQHF. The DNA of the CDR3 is TGTGCCAGCAGCTTTTCGGTGCAGGGGCAGCCCCAGCATTTT.

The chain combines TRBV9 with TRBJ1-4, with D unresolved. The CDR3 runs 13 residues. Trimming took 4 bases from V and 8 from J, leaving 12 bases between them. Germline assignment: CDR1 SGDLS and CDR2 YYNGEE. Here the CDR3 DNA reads TGTGCCAGCAGCCCCCCGTTGGAGGAAAAACTGTTTTTT. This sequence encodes CASSPPLEEKLFF.

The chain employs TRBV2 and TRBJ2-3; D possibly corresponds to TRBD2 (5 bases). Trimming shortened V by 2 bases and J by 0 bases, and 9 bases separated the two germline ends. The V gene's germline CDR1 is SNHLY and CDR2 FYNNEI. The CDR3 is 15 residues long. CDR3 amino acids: CASSELEGSTDTQYF. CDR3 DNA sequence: TGTGCCAGCAGTGAATTAGAGGGCAGCACAGATACGCAGTATTTT.

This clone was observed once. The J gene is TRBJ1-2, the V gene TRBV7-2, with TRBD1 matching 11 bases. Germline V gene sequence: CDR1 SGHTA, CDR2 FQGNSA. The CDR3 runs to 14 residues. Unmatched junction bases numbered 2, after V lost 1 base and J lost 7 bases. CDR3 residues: CASSLVDRGLGYTF. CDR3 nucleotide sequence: TGTGCCAGCAGCTTAGTGGACAGGGGGCTTGGCTACACCTTC.

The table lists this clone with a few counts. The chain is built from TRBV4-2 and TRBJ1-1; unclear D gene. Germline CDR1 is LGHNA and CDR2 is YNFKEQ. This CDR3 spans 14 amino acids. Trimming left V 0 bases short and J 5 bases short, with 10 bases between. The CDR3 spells CASSQEGEGTEAFF. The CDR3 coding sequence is TGTGCCAGCAGCCAAGAGGGAGAAGGGACTGAAGCTTTCTTT.